Given below is one T cell receptor (beta chain) in context. Authors' analysis steps: For the immunoSEQ data, sequences were junction-only without quality scores, so filtering differed. Assay used: immunoSEQ multiplex PCR; TCRdb lists only in-frame clones, some missing. The V and J calls and the clone size are those of that table, but D and trimming were determined from the DNA. The table has 2 million to 2.5 million clones, 90% to 96% seen once; the top ten hold roughly 0.13%. The sample belongs to a study of shared clonotypes between healthy human individuals. V dropped 6 bases and J dropped 7 bases, with 15 bases sitting between them. Looked up from germline, CDR1 is LNHNV and CDR2 is YYDKDF (reference sequence). CDR3 length: 14 residues.

This chain links TRBV15 with TRBJ2-2; D not certain. The receptor comes from a man aged 18 to 30 in good health. Sequenced: naive CD4+ T cells sorted from blood. Stated subset: CD45RA+ positively selected. CDR3 in amino acids: CATSSGLPGGELFF. DNA for the CDR3: TGTGCCACCAGTTCGGGTCTGCCGGGCGGGGAGCTGTTTTTT.